The rows below give T cell receptor beta chains drawn from one sample of a study of T cells in Graves' hyperthyroidism and ophthalmopathy. TCRdb itself ran the multiplex PCR reads through MiXCR, one entry per CDR3 protein. The sample lists 300,000 to 450,000 distinct CDR3 sequences; about a sixth were seen once. Sample: blood. The receptors were sampled from a woman aged 25 to 39 with Graves' hyperthyroidism that later progressed to Graves' ophthalmopathy. CDR3s include the opening cysteine and the closing phenylalanine or tryptophan. Fields, in order: D gene, clone size, V gene, J gene, CDR3 protein, CDR3 DNA. D genes are given only for firm matches. Only some rows state a clone size, as once, few, many or a class for expanded clones.

-,many,TRBV27,TRBJ2-1,CASSLSNPQGYEQFF,TGTGCCAGCAGTTTATCGAACCCACAGGGATATGAGCAGTTCTTC
-,many,TRBV7-9,TRBJ2-5,CASSLGAGGETQYF,TGTGCCAGCAGCTTAGGCGCTGGGGGAGAGACCCAGTACTTC
-,-,TRBV19,TRBJ2-7,CASSSQDHEQYF,TGTGCCAGTAGTTCACAGGACCACGAGCAGTACTTC
-,many,TRBV12-3/TRBV12-4,TRBJ1-1,CASSFGFSHSNTEAFF,TGTGCCAGCAGTTTTGGGTTTTCCCACTCGAACACTGAAGCTTTCTTT
TRBD2,-,TRBV6-1,TRBJ2-6,CASSAPGRASSGANVLTF,TGTGCCAGCAGTGCCCCGGGGAGGGCCAGCTCTGGGGCCAACGTCCTGACTTTC
TRBD2,-,TRBV25-1,TRBJ2-1,CASSGGTSGGQSGEQFF,TGTGCCAGCAGTGGGGGGACTAGCGGGGGGCAGAGCGGTGAGCAGTTCTTC
TRBD2,many,TRBV9,TRBJ2-7,CASSTGGGSPYEQYF,TGTGCCAGCAGCACTGGGGGGGGGTCTCCCTACGAGCAGTACTTC
-,many,TRBV19,TRBJ2-5,CASSIVASIQETQYF,TGTGCCAGTAGTATTGTGGCGTCGATCCAAGAGACCCAGTACTTC
-,many,TRBV11-2,TRBJ1-3,CASSLAVSSGNTIYF,TGTGCCAGCAGCTTGGCGGTTAGCTCTGGAAACACCATATATTTT
-,-,TRBV28,TRBJ2-1,CASSLGTPNEQFF,TGTGCCAGCAGTTTAGGGACCCCGAATGAGCAGTTCTTC
-,-,TRBV5-6,TRBJ2-3,CAGSVYRVSTDTQYF,TGTGCCGGCAGCGTATACAGGGTGAGCACAGATACGCAGTATTTT
-,-,TRBV24-1,TRBJ2-7,CATSDSLAGDEQYF,TGTGCCACCAGTGATAGCCTGGCAGGGGACGAGCAGTACTTC
TRBD2,many,TRBV28,TRBJ2-7,CASILSGNSYEQYF,TGTGCCAGCATACTTAGCGGGAACTCCTACGAGCAGTACTTC
TRBD1,many,TRBV18,TRBJ1-3,CASSSRTGRSSGNTIYF,TGTGCCAGCTCATCGAGGACAGGCCGAAGCTCTGGAAACACCATATATTTT
-,few,TRBV19,TRBJ2-7,CASSEIPSWEQYF,TGTGCCAGTAGTGAGATCCCTTCCTGGGAGCAGTACTTC
TRBD2,many,TRBV6-2/TRBV6-3,TRBJ2-1,CASSPTSATEQFF,TGTGCCAGCAGCCCAACTAGCGCTACTGAGCAGTTCTTC
TRBD2,few,TRBV20-1,TRBJ2-2,CSATKRSGGAESRSHTGELFF,TGCAGTGCGACGAAAAGAAGCGGGGGGGCCGAGAGCCGAAGCCATACCGGGGAGCTGTTTTTT
TRBD2,-,TRBV11-2,TRBJ2-1,CATGGGLAAGPSNEQFF,TGTGCCACCGGCGGGGGACTAGCGGCAGGGCCTTCTAACGAGCAGTTCTTC
-,many,TRBV11-2,TRBJ1-1,CASSLHNGLAFF,TGTGCCAGCAGCTTACACAATGGCTTAGCTTTCTTT
TRBD2,many,TRBV2,TRBJ2-1,CASREVAEAYNEQFF,TGTGCCAGCCGGGAGGTAGCGGAGGCCTACAATGAGCAGTTCTTC
TRBD2,many,TRBV5-1,TRBJ2-3,CASSLGLAGGAIDTQYF,TGCGCCAGCAGCTTAGGACTAGCGGGGGGGGCCATAGATACGCAGTATTTT
-,-,TRBV27,TRBJ1-2,CASSLSISGGYTF,TGTGCCAGCAGTTTATCGATTTCAGGGGGCTACACCTTC
TRBD2,-,TRBV11-2,TRBJ2-5,CASSLPPLAGSETQYF,TGTGCCAGCAGCTTACCCCCGCTAGCGGGTTCGGAGACCCAGTACTTC
TRBD1,many,TRBV2,TRBJ2-2,CASRVNRGRSAGELFF,TGTGCCAGCAGAGTAAACAGGGGGAGGTCGGCCGGGGAGCTGTTTTTT
TRBD2,many,TRBV19,TRBJ2-2,CASTSGGGTANTGELFF,TGTGCCAGTACCTCCGGGGGGGGCACCGCGAACACCGGGGAGCTGTTTTTT
-,many,TRBV19,TRBJ2-2,CASSSANGELFF,TGTGCCAGTAGTTCGGCTAACGGGGAGCTGTTTTTT
TRBD1,many,TRBV28,TRBJ1-1,CASRSGQVFFLKGEAFF,TGTGCCAGCAGGTCCGGACAGGTCTTTTTCCTAAAAGGAGAAGCTTTCTTT
-,many,TRBV2,TRBJ1-4,CASSEWQMNEKLFF,TGTGCCAGCAGTGAATGGCAGATGAATGAAAAACTGTTTTTT
-,many,TRBV5-1,TRBJ2-3,CASSPETGPLQYF,TGCGCCAGCAGCCCGGAGACAGGTCCCCTGCAGTATTTT
-,many,TRBV27,TRBJ2-7,CASSLNRHYEQYF,TGTGCCAGCAGTTTAAACAGGCACTACGAGCAGTACTTC
TRBD2,few,TRBV28,TRBJ2-7,CASRLSGAAGEQYF,TGTGCCAGCAGACTTAGCGGGGCCGCCGGCGAGCAGTACTTC
TRBD2,many,TRBV20-1,TRBJ2-7,CSAYGRLAGGEQYF,TGCAGTGCATATGGGAGGCTAGCGGGGGGCGAGCAGTACTTC
-,few,TRBV5-5,TRBJ2-7,CASSSGHPRGSYEQYF,TGTGCCAGCAGCTCGGGACACCCTCGGGGCTCCTACGAGCAGTACTTC
-,many,TRBV28,TRBJ2-5,CASSLDYYETQYF,TGTGCCAGCAGTTTAGACTATTACGAGACCCAGTACTTC
-,many,TRBV13,TRBJ1-1,CASTLGGRTEAFF,TGTGCCAGCACGTTAGGGGGTAGGACTGAAGCTTTCTTT
-,-,TRBV9,TRBJ1-1,CASSVRFGGEAFF,TGTGCCAGCAGCGTTAGGTTCGGTGGTGAAGCTTTCTTT
TRBD2,many,TRBV6-1,TRBJ2-1,CASSDSGGYNEQFF,TGTGCCAGCAGTGACTCGGGGGGATACAATGAGCAGTTCTTC
-,many,TRBV12-3/TRBV12-4,TRBJ2-1,CASSLYQGNNEQFF,TGTGCCAGCAGTTTGTACCAGGGCAACAATGAGCAGTTCTTC
TRBD2,-,TRBV5-1,TRBJ2-2,CASCQEYSGGGTGELFF,TGCGCCAGCTGCCAAGAATATAGCGGGGGTGGTACCGGGGAGCTGTTTTTT
-,-,TRBV7-8,TRBJ1-4,CASSLGRLNEKLFF,TGTGCCAGCAGCCTCGGTCGCCTCAATGAAAAACTGTTTTTT
-,many,TRBV11-2,TRBJ1-1,CASRTLRTPRDTEAFF,TGTGCCAGCAGAACCTTGAGGACACCAAGGGACACTGAAGCTTTCTTT
TRBD1,many,TRBV7-9,TRBJ1-6,CASRPAGGINSPLHF,TGTGCCAGCAGGCCGGCAGGGGGGATTAATTCACCCCTCCACTTT
-,many,TRBV4-1,TRBJ1-1,CASSQPRTPNTEAFF,TGCGCCAGCAGCCAACCGAGGACACCGAACACTGAAGCTTTCTTT
-,many,TRBV6-6,TRBJ1-2,CASSYSPETYGYTF,TGTGCCAGCAGTTACTCACCGGAGACCTATGGCTACACCTTC
TRBD2,many,TRBV28,TRBJ2-3,CASGPGLGAGADTQYF,TGTGCCAGCGGCCCGGGACTAGGCGCGGGGGCAGATACGCAGTATTTT